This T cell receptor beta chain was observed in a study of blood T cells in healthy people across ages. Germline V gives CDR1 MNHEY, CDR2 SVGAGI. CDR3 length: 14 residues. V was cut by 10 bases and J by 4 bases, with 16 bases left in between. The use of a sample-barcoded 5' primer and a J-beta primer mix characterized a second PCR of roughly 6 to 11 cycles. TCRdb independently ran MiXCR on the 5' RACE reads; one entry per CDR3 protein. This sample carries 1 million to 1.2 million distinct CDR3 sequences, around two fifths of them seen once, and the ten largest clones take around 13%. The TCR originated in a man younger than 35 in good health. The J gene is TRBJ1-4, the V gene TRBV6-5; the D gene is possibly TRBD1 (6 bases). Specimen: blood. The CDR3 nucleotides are TGTGCCACCCGTCTTAGCAGGGGTAATGAAAAACTGTTTTTT. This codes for CATRLSRGNEKLFF.